Shown below are 4 T cell receptor beta chains from a single sample sequenced in a study of T cells in Graves' hyperthyroidism and ophthalmopathy. Amplification targeted TCR beta CDR3 regions from RNA transcripts. The HTBI primer set was used in a first-round RT-PCR of the TCR CDR3. TCRdb itself ran the multiplex PCR reads through MiXCR, one entry per CDR3 protein. Among around 700,000 distinct CDR3 sequences listed, around a sixth were seen once. Material for sequencing was blood. The receptors stem from a woman aged 50 to 60 with Graves' hyperthyroidism that later progressed to Graves' ophthalmopathy.

This chain uses TRBV11-2 with TRBJ2-7; 13 nucleotides line up with TRBD2. The V and J ends lost 4 bases and 3 bases, in that order; junction bases with no gene match: 9. The CDR3 contains 17 residues. Per germline, CDR1 SGHAT and CDR2 FQNNGV. CDR3 loop: CASSSSTSGGRGYEQYF. In DNA form, the CDR3 reads TGTGCCAGCAGCTCCTCGACTAGCGGGGGGCGAGGCTACGAGCAGTACTTC.

This clonotype showed up many times. The chain recombines TRBV20-1 with TRBJ2-7; TRBD1 might be the D (6 bases). The CDR3 contains 14 residues. Germline V gene data show CDR1 as DFQATT and CDR2 as SNEGSKA (reference sequence). Here the CDR3 reads CSRQGTTGTDEQYF. As DNA, the CDR3 is TGCAGCCGGCAGGGTACCACAGGGACGGACGAGCAGTACTTC.

This clonotype was seen a few times. The chain links TRBV11-3 to TRBJ2-1; D is perhaps TRBD1 (6 bases). The V and J ends lost 2 bases and 0 bases respectively, with 11 bases between them. The germline V gene has CDR1 SGHNT and CDR2 YENEEA. The length of the CDR3 is 16 residues. In DNA form, the CDR3 reads TGTGCCAGCAGCTTAAGGACAGCTAGCTCCTACAATGAGCAGTTCTTC. It translates to CASSLRTASSYNEQFF.

This clonotype was counted only a few times. The rearrangement joins TRBV7-9 to TRBJ2-3; D possibly matches TRBD1 or TRBD2 (5 bases each). The germline V and J ends were trimmed by 7 bases and 0 bases, with 23 bases remaining between them. There are 18 residues in the CDR3. CDR1 is SEHNR and CDR2 is FQNEAQ in the germline V gene (reference sequence). CDR3: CASNFPTFGTASTDTQYF. The CDR3 nucleotides are TGTGCCAGCAACTTCCCCACCTTCGGGACGGCTAGCACAGATACGCAGTATTTT.